Given below is one T cell receptor (beta chain) in context. Its antigen remains unidentified. Separate from the roughly 710-subject first cohort, the 120-subject validation cohort was the one that the donors belonged to. This record belongs to a study of cytomegalovirus exposure and HLA in healthy donors. Study-level information: It was reported in a later analysis that the roughly 120 validation repertoires used the same platform as the roughly 670 first-cohort repertoires. Broader study findings: That first-cohort TCR clusters tended to co-occur in the 95 to 150 validation repertoires was found in a later analysis.

V was shortened by 6 bases and J by 3 bases, with 11 bases between the two germline ends. Germline V CDR1 and CDR2: SNHLY, FYNNEI. The CDR3 totals 14 residues. TCRdb's table, derived via immunoSEQ multiplex PCR, lists solely in-frame clones and lacks some. The table has around 250,000 clones, nearly 90% seen once. This chain connects TRBV2 to TRBJ1-4; TRBD1 is a possible D gene (6 bases). Source material: PBMCs. The clonotype comes from a woman aged 18-29 years in good health and CMV-seronegative. CDR3 sequence (DNA): TGTGCCAGCAGAGAACAGGGTGCTAATGAAAAACTGTTTTTT. Its translation: CASREQGANEKLFF. The full variable domain, its missing parts supplied by reference TRBV2 and TRBJ1-4, is EPEVTQTPSHQVTQMGQEVILRCVPISNHLYFYWYRQILGQKVEFLVSFYNNEISEKSEIFDDQFSVERPDGSNFTLKIRSTKLEDSAMYFCASREQGANEKLFFGSGTQLSVL.